These 14 T cell receptor beta chains were all obtained from the same sample, sequenced in a study of blood T cell repertoires in COVID-19. Repertoires were generated with immunoSEQ multiplex PCR, while TCRdb's copy carries only in-frame clones and drops some. The table lists 310,000 or so clones, over 75% of them singletons. The sequencing sample was made of peripheral blood. The origin of the receptors is a woman aged 50 to 65 with active or convalescent COVID-19.

This chain joins TRBV7-8 and TRBJ2-5, with 9 nucleotides matching TRBD1. The CDR3 totals 19 residues. Trimming took 5 bases from V and 4 from J; bases not matched to a gene: 20. CDR1 is SGHVS, CDR2 FQNEAQ, per germline. CDR3 nucleotide sequence: TGTGCCAGCAGCGGGCGCCGGGACAGGGAATTGATTCGGGGAGAGACCCAGTACTTC. It specifies CASSGRRDRELIRGETQYF.

This chain links TRBV27 with TRBJ1-2, with 7 bases that match TRBD1. The CDR3 runs to 14 residues. J was trimmed by 3 bases and V by 5 bases; bases with no gene match: 6. Germline V lookup: CDR1 MNHEY, CDR2 SMNVEV (reference sequence). CDR3 coding DNA: TGTGCCAGCAGTCCCTACAGGGGCGACTATGGCTACACCTTC. As protein: CASSPYRGDYGYTF.

The chain recombines TRBV28 with TRBJ2-6; D perhaps matches TRBD2 (5 bases). Germline V gives CDR1 MDHEN, CDR2 SYDVKM. V lost 0 bases to trimming and J lost 2 bases, with 11 bases between them. This CDR3 region has 17 residues. CDR3 in amino acids: CASSLWVIGAGANVLTF. The CDR3 DNA sequence: TGTGCCAGCAGTTTATGGGTCATCGGGGCTGGGGCCAACGTCCTGACTTTC. The full variable domain, rest sourced from reference TRBV28 and TRBJ2-6, is DVKVTQSSRYLVKRTGEKVFLECVQDMDHENMFWYRQDPGLGLRLIYFSYDVKMKEKGDIPEGYSVSREKKERFSLILESASTNQTSMYLCASSLWVIGAGANVLTFGAGSRLTVL.

The genes are TRBV12-3 or TRBV12-4 and TRBJ2-3; D not certain. The CDR3 has 13 residues. Trimming pared 2 bases from V and 2 bases from J, leaving 5 bases between. The DNA of the CDR3 is TGTGCCAGCAGTTTAACTCACACAGATACGCAGTATTTT. It is translated as CASSLTHTDTQYF.

This chain uses TRBV5-1 with TRBJ1-1, with TRBD1 identical over 9 bases. CDR3 length: 16 amino acids. Germline V gives CDR1 SGHRS, CDR2 YFSETQ. The V gene end was trimmed by 2 bases and the J gene end by 5 bases; junction bases not matched to a gene: 10. The CDR3 region has the DNA TGCGCCAGCAGCTTCGCCGAACAGGGGGCGAAAACTGAAGCTTTCTTT. Amino acid sequence: CASSFAEQGAKTEAFF.

The V gene is TRBV14, the J gene TRBJ2-2, with TRBD2 matching over 11 bases. The CDR3 runs to 18 residues. In germline, CDR1 is SGHDN, CDR2 FVKESK. After removal of 2 bases from V and 5 bases from J, the junction contained 10 bases not matched to a gene. The chain's CDR3 is CASSQLVTSGTRTGELFF. CDR3 DNA: TGTGCCAGCAGCCAATTGGTGACTAGCGGGACCCGAACCGGGGAGCTGTTTTTT.

This clone was picked up one time. This sequence joins TRBV9 and TRBJ2-1; TRBD1 matches at 7 bases. Germline loops: CDR1 SGDLS, CDR2 YYNGEE. V lost 2 bases to trimming and J lost 6 bases; unmatched junction nucleotides: 8. The CDR3 spans 15 residues. The CDR3 protein is CASSVSLGTVNEQFF. CDR3 in DNA: TGTGCCAGCAGCGTCTCACTCGGGACAGTCAATGAGCAGTTCTTC.

CDR3 in amino acids: CASWAGGTYNEQFF. For the CDR3, the DNA is TGTGCCAGCTGGGCGGGAGGTACCTACAATGAGCAGTTCTTC. The chain links TRBV27 to TRBJ2-1, with 8 nucleotides matching TRBD2. The CDR3 is made up of 14 amino acids. CDR1 and CDR2 (germline): MNHEY, SMNVEV (reference sequence). J was trimmed by 2 bases and V by 8 bases; bases with no gene match: 5.

V and J are TRBV3-1 (or the pseudogene TRBV3-2) and TRBJ1-1; TRBD1 is a possible D gene (6 bases). Germline lookup yields CDR1 LGHDT and CDR2 YNNKEL (reference sequence). This CDR3 is built from 13 residues. The V gene lost 3 bases and the J gene lost 8 bases, with 13 bases spanning the gap. The CDR3 sequence is CASSQGRQGEAFF. CDR3 sequence (DNA): TGTGCCAGCAGCCAGGGCAGGCAGGGGGAAGCTTTCTTT.

Details on this clone: At one boundary the junction diverges from the germline segment, which might be a read error. Written as DNA, the CDR3 is TGCAGTGCCTTCACTCGGGGGACAGCCGCTTTT. Protein product: CSAFTRGTAAF. This chain uses TRBV20-1 with TRBJ1-1; 7 nucleotides agree with TRBD1. Germline CDR1 DFQATT, CDR2 SNEGSKA (reference sequence). The CDR3 is made up of 11 amino acids.

The chain joins TRBV5-1 to TRBJ1-4; D remains ambiguous. Deletions cut 0 bases from V and 2 bases from J, with 5 bases between. The length of the CDR3 is 14 residues. Per germline, CDR1 SGHRS and CDR2 YFSETQ. DNA for the CDR3: TGCGCCAGCAGCTTGGGCAGGACTAATGAAAAACTGTTTTTT. Protein sequence: CASSLGRTNEKLFF.

V gene TRBV7-2 combines with J gene TRBJ1-2, with a possible D match to TRBD1 (5 bases). Trimming cost V 3 bases and J 5 bases, with 13 bases left between them. The CDR3 is 14 residues long. Germline V gene lookup returns CDR1 SGHTA and CDR2 FQGNSA. In DNA, the CDR3 is TGTGCCAGCAGCTTGGGGGGATTCCTATATGGCTACACCTTC. Amino acid sequence: CASSLGGFLYGYTF. The complete variable domain, with remaining parts taken from reference TRBV7-2 and TRBJ1-2, reads GAGVSQSPSNKVTEKGKDVELRCDPISGHTALYWYRQSLGQGLEFLIYFQGNSAPDKSGLPSDRFSAERTGGSVSTLTIQRTQQEDSAVYLCASSLGGFLYGYTFGSGTRLTVV.

The chain recombines TRBV30 with TRBJ2-1; no firm D call. The CDR3 runs to 14 residues. V gave up 1 base and J gave up 0 bases, with 7 bases separating them. The germline CDR1 and CDR2 sequences are GTSNPN and SVGIG (reference sequence). This CDR3 reads CAWSGLSSYNEQFF. CDR3 coding DNA: TGTGCCTGGAGTGGCCTGAGCTCCTACAATGAGCAGTTCTTC.

This clone was observed once. The gene calls are TRBV29-1 and TRBJ2-5; D is possibly TRBD1 (6 bases). With 7 bases removed from V and 3 bases from J, the gap between germline ends came to 12 bases. Germline CDR1 SQVTM, CDR2 ANQGSEA. The CDR3 has 12 residues. CDR3 amino acids: CSARYREETQYF. CDR3 DNA sequence: TGCAGCGCTCGATACAGGGAAGAGACCCAGTACTTC. Filled out from reference TRBV29-1 and TRBJ2-5, the complete variable domain reads SAVISQKPSRDICQRGTSLTIQCQVDSQVTMMFWYRQQPGQSLTLIATANQGSEATYESGFVIDKFPISRPNLTFSTLTVSNMSPEDSSIYLCSARYREETQYFGPGTRLLVL.